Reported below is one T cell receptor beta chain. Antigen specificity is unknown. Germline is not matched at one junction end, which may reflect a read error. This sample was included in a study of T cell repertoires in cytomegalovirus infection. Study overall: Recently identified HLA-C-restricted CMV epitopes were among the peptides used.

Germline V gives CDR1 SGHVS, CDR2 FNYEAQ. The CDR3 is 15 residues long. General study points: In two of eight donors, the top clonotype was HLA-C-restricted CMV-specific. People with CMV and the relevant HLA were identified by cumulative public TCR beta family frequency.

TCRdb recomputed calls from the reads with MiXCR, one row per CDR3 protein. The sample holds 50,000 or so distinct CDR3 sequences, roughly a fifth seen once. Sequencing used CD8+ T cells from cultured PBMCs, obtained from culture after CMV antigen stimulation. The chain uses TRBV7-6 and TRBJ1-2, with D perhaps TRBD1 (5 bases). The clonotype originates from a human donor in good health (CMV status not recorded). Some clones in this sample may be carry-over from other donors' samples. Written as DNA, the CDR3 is TGTGCCAGCAGCCCACTAGACAGCCCGAGGGGAGGCTACCCCTTC. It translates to CASSPLDSPRGGYPF.